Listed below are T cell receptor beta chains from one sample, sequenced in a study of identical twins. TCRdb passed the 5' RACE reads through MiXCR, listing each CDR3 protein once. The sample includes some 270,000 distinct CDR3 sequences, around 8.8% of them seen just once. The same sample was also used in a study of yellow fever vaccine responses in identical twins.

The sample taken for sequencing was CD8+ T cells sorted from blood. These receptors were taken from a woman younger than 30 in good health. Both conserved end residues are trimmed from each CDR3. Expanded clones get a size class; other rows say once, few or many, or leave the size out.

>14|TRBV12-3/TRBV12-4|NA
ASSLGRQGAAETQY
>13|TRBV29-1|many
SVPAIDANSYEQY
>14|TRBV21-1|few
ASSATSGNCKETQY
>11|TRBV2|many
ASSSGKTNEQY
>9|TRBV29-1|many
SVAQTDTQY
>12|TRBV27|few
ASSLSRLTGELF
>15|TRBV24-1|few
ATSDFKGGGAGNEQF
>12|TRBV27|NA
ASSYAEFPYEQY
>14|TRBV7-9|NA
ASSPTLAGPHNEQF
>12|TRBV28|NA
ASSFGGLQETQY
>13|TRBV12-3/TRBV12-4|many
ASSPGLADWGTQY
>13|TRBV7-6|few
ASSPRIEDNEKLF
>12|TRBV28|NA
ASSLWTGVHEQF
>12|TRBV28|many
ASSFGHNTDTQY
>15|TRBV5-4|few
ASSHLGGSKGGDTQY
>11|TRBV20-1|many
SAGYTGSNEQF
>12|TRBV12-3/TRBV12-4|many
ASSSETTGYGYT
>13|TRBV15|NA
ATSRDWASVTEAF
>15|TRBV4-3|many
ASSPQNRGSGSDEQY
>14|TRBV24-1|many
ATSDLGPLGTGELF
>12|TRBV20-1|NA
SALQEESNQPQH
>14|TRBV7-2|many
ASSLGGAGGYYEQF
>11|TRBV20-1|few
SAETSETYEQY
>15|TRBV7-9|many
ASSHTRGPNGDTEAF
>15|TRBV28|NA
ASSPSPGDTYSYEQY
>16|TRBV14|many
ASSQDRGTALTYNEQF
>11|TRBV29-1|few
SARGRGGYEQY
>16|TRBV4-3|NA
ASSQDFLPGGPGGELF
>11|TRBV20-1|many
SARLAAYNEQF
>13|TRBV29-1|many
SVGERGVITGELF